This T cell receptor (beta chain) was documented in a study of beta chain features in type 1 diabetes. The CDR3 consists of 16 residues. Germline-derived CDR1 and CDR2 are SEHNR and FQNEAQ (reference sequence). V gave up 5 bases and J gave up 2 bases, with 18 bases separating them. This clone was seen once. Its specificity is not known. The study reverse transcribed the entire isolated RNA, so it sequenced expressed TCRB transcripts. Measured with immunoSEQ multiplex PCR; TCRdb has only the in-frame clones, and not every one. The top ten clones hold 0.5% to 0.6% of a sample with around 100,000 clones, roughly 28% of them seen once. General observations from the study: TCRB CDR3s were moderately but significantly shorter in Type 1 diabetes patients in all four CD4+ subsets. Among type 1 diabetes patients, VDJ junctions had fewer insertions and more deletions.

The TCR was taken from a woman in her late teens or twenties with type 1 diabetes. The sample taken for sequencing was central memory CD4+ T cells from blood. The chain has TRBV7-9 and TRBJ1-2; D is uncertain. CDR3 loop: CASSQEGAAANYGYTF. In nucleotides, the CDR3 is TGTGCCAGCAGCCAAGAGGGAGCAGCTGCAAACTATGGCTACACCTTC.